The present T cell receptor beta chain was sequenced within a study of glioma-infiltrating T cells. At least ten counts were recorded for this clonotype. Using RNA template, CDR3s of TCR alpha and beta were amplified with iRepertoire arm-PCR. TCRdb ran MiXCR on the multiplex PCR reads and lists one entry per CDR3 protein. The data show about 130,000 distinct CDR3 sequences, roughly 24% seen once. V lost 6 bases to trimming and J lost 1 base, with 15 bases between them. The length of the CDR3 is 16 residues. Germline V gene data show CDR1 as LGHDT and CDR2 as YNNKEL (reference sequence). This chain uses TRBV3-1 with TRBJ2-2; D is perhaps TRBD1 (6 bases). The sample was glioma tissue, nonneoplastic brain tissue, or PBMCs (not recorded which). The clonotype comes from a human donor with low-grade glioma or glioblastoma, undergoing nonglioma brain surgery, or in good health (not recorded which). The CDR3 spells CASRITGSGNTGELFF. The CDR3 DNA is TGTGCCAGCAGGATAACAGGGTCCGGGAACACCGGGGAGCTGTTTTTT.